This T cell receptor beta chain derives from a study of CD8 T cells in ankylosing spondylitis. The study's findings and limits: A motif in TCR beta, a set of 8 or 9 highly homologous variants, appeared characteristic of ankylosing spondylitis blood. As reported, disease-linked clones showed significant enrichment in matched ankylosing spondylitis synovial fluid.

In its sample, this clonotype was seen a few times. Antigen specificity is unknown. Quantitative 5'-RACE with molecular barcodes was used to make the TCR beta libraries. TCRdb re-derived calls from the 5' RACE reads in MiXCR, one entry per CDR3 protein. The profile covers about 140,000 distinct CDR3 sequences, with 6.5% to 8.5% appearing a single time and 6% to 8% taken by the ten largest. This CDR3 has 18 residues. CDR1 SGHAT and CDR2 FQNNGV come from the germline V gene. V shed 5 bases, J shed 3 bases, and the junction held 8 bases outside the gene matches. The sequenced sample was synovial fluid, either unsorted or a sorted T cell fraction (not recorded which). The source of this sequence is a male donor with ankylosing spondylitis. The chain employs TRBV11-2 and TRBJ2-3; TRBD2 aligns across 16 bases. The CDR3: CASSPGTSGRAGTDTQYF. The CDR3 DNA reads as TGTGCCAGCAGCCCCGGGACTAGCGGGAGGGCCGGGACAGATACGCAGTATTTT.